This is a list of T cell receptor beta chains from one sample in a study of graft-versus-host responses after intestinal transplantation. Their specific antigens are unknown. Sequencing used immunoSEQ multiplex PCR; TCRdb keeps in-frame clones, though not all of them. This table holds around 84,000 clones, around four fifths found once. The source was unstimulated CD8+ T cells sorted from spleen or lymph node cells, collected before intestinal transplant. These receptors were obtained from a human donor who received an intestinal transplant. The CDR3 runs from the conserved cysteine through the conserved F or W. A D gene is named only where the DNA matches it firmly. Some rows mark clone size as missing; the rest say once, few, many or name a class of expanded clone.

CDR3 protein: CASSYEIAGGPGETQYF; CDR3 DNA: TGTGCCAGCAGTTATGAAATAGCGGGAGGTCCGGGGGAGACCCAGTACTTC; V gene: TRBV11-2; J gene: TRBJ2-5; CDR3 length: 17; D gene: TRBD2; clone size: NA
CDR3 protein: CASSDIKTNVGTDTQYF; CDR3 DNA: TGTGCCAGCAGCGATATCAAGACTAACGTTGGTACAGATACGCAGTATTTT; V gene: TRBV27; J gene: TRBJ2-3; CDR3 length: 17; D gene: NA; clone size: NA
CDR3 protein: CASSLVDIIHSTEAFF; CDR3 DNA: TGCGCCAGCAGCTTGGTCGACATTATCCACAGCACTGAAGCTTTCTTT; V gene: TRBV5-1; J gene: TRBJ1-1; CDR3 length: 16; D gene: NA; clone size: once
CDR3 protein: CASSVGISSYNEQFF; CDR3 DNA: TGTGCCAGCAGCGTAGGGATAAGCTCCTACAATGAGCAGTTCTTC; V gene: TRBV9; J gene: TRBJ2-1; CDR3 length: 15; D gene: NA; clone size: NA
CDR3 protein: CASSPPWTGEKLFF; CDR3 DNA: TGTGCCAGCAGCCCGCCCTGGACAGGTGAAAAACTGTTTTTT; V gene: TRBV5-5; J gene: TRBJ1-4; CDR3 length: 14; D gene: TRBD1; clone size: NA
CDR3 protein: CAWSPGQANTEAFF; CDR3 DNA: TGTGCCTGGAGTCCGGGACAGGCAAACACTGAAGCTTTCTTT; V gene: TRBV30; J gene: TRBJ1-1; CDR3 length: 14; D gene: TRBD1; clone size: NA
CDR3 protein: CASSQGAPEYEQYF; CDR3 DNA: TGTGCCAGCAGCCAGGGGGCTCCGGAGTACGAGCAGTACTTC; V gene: TRBV6-5; J gene: TRBJ2-7; CDR3 length: 14; D gene: TRBD1; clone size: NA
CDR3 protein: CASSLVGQGALETQYF; CDR3 DNA: TGTGCCAGCAGCTTAGTAGGACAGGGGGCTTTAGAGACCCAGTACTTC; V gene: TRBV7-6; J gene: TRBJ2-5; CDR3 length: 16; D gene: TRBD1; clone size: NA
CDR3 protein: CASSLMGDRDHEQYF; CDR3 DNA: TGTGCCAGCAGCTTAATGGGGGACAGGGACCACGAGCAGTACTTC; V gene: TRBV7-9; J gene: TRBJ2-7; CDR3 length: 15; D gene: TRBD1; clone size: NA
CDR3 protein: CASSKANETSGLNEQFF; CDR3 DNA: TGTGCCAGCAGCAAAGCGAACGAGACTAGCGGGCTGAATGAGCAGTTCTTC; V gene: TRBV21-1; J gene: TRBJ2-1; CDR3 length: 17; D gene: NA; clone size: NA
CDR3 protein: CASSPEGGQGQETQYF; CDR3 DNA: TGTGCCAGCTCCCCAGAAGGCGGACAGGGCCAAGAGACCCAGTACTTC; V gene: TRBV18; J gene: TRBJ2-5; CDR3 length: 16; D gene: TRBD1; clone size: NA
CDR3 protein: CAISDSDRDSNQPQHF; CDR3 DNA: TGTGCCATCAGTGACTCTGACAGGGATAGCAATCAGCCCCAGCATTTT; V gene: TRBV10-3; J gene: TRBJ1-5; CDR3 length: 16; D gene: TRBD1; clone size: few
CDR3 protein: CASSRQGGYEKLFF; CDR3 DNA: TGTGCCAGCAGTCGACAGGGGGGGTATGAAAAACTGTTTTTT; V gene: TRBV6-5; J gene: TRBJ1-4; CDR3 length: 14; D gene: TRBD1; clone size: few
CDR3 protein: CASSFPFFGQANNEQFF; CDR3 DNA: TGTGCCAGCAGTTTCCCCTTCTTTGGACAGGCGAACAATGAGCAGTTCTTC; V gene: TRBV28; J gene: TRBJ2-1; CDR3 length: 17; D gene: TRBD1; clone size: NA
CDR3 protein: CASSLGGGPYNEQFF; CDR3 DNA: TGTGCCAGCAGCTTGGGCGGGGGCCCCTACAATGAGCAGTTCTTC; V gene: TRBV5-6; J gene: TRBJ2-1; CDR3 length: 15; D gene: NA; clone size: NA
CDR3 protein: CASSPAKGTEAFF; CDR3 DNA: TGCGCCAGCAGCCCCGCGAAGGGCACTGAAGCTTTCTTT; V gene: TRBV4-1; J gene: TRBJ1-1; CDR3 length: 13; D gene: NA; clone size: NA
CDR3 protein: CASSLPSQTNEQFF; CDR3 DNA: TGTGCCAGCAGTTTGCCCTCCCAGACCAATGAGCAGTTCTTC; V gene: TRBV27; J gene: TRBJ2-1; CDR3 length: 14; D gene: NA; clone size: NA
CDR3 protein: CASSFRGTYNEQFF; CDR3 DNA: TGTGCCAGCAGCTTCCGGGGAACCTACAATGAGCAGTTCTTC; V gene: TRBV7-8; J gene: TRBJ2-1; CDR3 length: 14; D gene: NA; clone size: NA
CDR3 protein: CASSLETQYF; CDR3 DNA: TGCGCCAGCAGCTTAGAGACCCAGTACTTC; V gene: TRBV5-1; J gene: TRBJ2-5; CDR3 length: 10; D gene: NA; clone size: NA
CDR3 protein: CASSQGPWRGAAFTGYTF; CDR3 DNA: TGCGCCAGCAGCCAAGGGCCCTGGCGGGGGGCGGCTTTTACTGGCTACACCTTC; V gene: TRBV4-1; J gene: TRBJ1-2; CDR3 length: 18; D gene: NA; clone size: NA
CDR3 protein: CSARGEETQYF; CDR3 DNA: TGCAGTGCTAGAGGAGAGGAGACCCAGTACTTC; V gene: TRBV20-1; J gene: TRBJ2-5; CDR3 length: 11; D gene: NA; clone size: NA
CDR3 protein: CASSEWGSYEQYF; CDR3 DNA: TGTGCCAGCAGTGAGTGGGGCAGCTACGAGCAGTACTTC; V gene: TRBV6-6; J gene: TRBJ2-7; CDR3 length: 13; D gene: NA; clone size: once
CDR3 protein: CAISEVTDTGELFF; CDR3 DNA: TGTGCCATCAGTGAGGTGACCGACACCGGGGAGCTGTTTTTT; V gene: TRBV10-3; J gene: TRBJ2-2; CDR3 length: 14; D gene: NA; clone size: NA
CDR3 protein: CASSVTGTHEQYF; CDR3 DNA: TGTGCCAGCAGCGTGACAGGGACCCACGAGCAGTACTTC; V gene: TRBV9; J gene: TRBJ2-7; CDR3 length: 13; D gene: TRBD1; clone size: once
CDR3 protein: CASGGREALHYEQYF; CDR3 DNA: TGTGCCAGCGGAGGGCGGGAGGCACTTCATTACGAGCAGTACTTC; V gene: TRBV7-9; J gene: TRBJ2-7; CDR3 length: 15; D gene: TRBD2; clone size: NA
CDR3 protein: CASSHTLFYGYTF; CDR3 DNA: TGTGCCAGCAGCCACACACTGTTTTATGGCTACACCTTC; V gene: TRBV11-2; J gene: TRBJ1-2; CDR3 length: 13; D gene: NA; clone size: NA
CDR3 protein: CASGDRGQPQHF; CDR3 DNA: TGTGCTAGTGGTGACAGGGGGCAGCCCCAGCATTTT; V gene: TRBV12-5; J gene: TRBJ1-5; CDR3 length: 12; D gene: TRBD1; clone size: NA
CDR3 protein: CASSFFRVGNQPQHF; CDR3 DNA: TGTGCCAGCAGTTTCTTCAGGGTTGGGAATCAGCCCCAGCATTTT; V gene: TRBV28; J gene: TRBJ1-5; CDR3 length: 15; D gene: NA; clone size: once
CDR3 protein: CASSFSGGNSPLHF; CDR3 DNA: TGTGCCAGCAGCTTTTCGGGGGGAAATTCACCCCTCCACTTT; V gene: TRBV5-6; J gene: TRBJ1-6; CDR3 length: 14; D gene: NA; clone size: NA
CDR3 protein: CASSLTYYSYEQYF; CDR3 DNA: TGCGCCAGCAGCTTGACTTACTACTCCTACGAGCAGTACTTC; V gene: TRBV5-1; J gene: TRBJ2-7; CDR3 length: 14; D gene: NA; clone size: NA
CDR3 protein: CSQTKMTGNYNEQFF; CDR3 DNA: TGCAGCCAAACAAAAATGACAGGGAACTACAATGAGCAGTTCTTC; V gene: TRBV29-1; J gene: TRBJ2-1; CDR3 length: 15; D gene: TRBD1; clone size: NA
CDR3 protein: CASSQEDVLYSETQYF; CDR3 DNA: TGTGCCAGCAGCCAAGAGGACGTTCTTTACTCAGAGACCCAGTACTTC; V gene: TRBV14; J gene: TRBJ2-5; CDR3 length: 16; D gene: NA; clone size: NA
CDR3 protein: CASSSGGGAQETQYF; CDR3 DNA: TGTGCCAGCAGCTCCGGAGGCGGGGCGCAAGAGACCCAGTACTTC; V gene: TRBV9; J gene: TRBJ2-5; CDR3 length: 15; D gene: NA; clone size: few
CDR3 protein: CASSDLTGQPYEQYF; CDR3 DNA: TGCGCCAGCAGTGACTTGACAGGGCAACCCTACGAGCAGTACTTC; V gene: TRBV10-2; J gene: TRBJ2-7; CDR3 length: 15; D gene: TRBD1; clone size: NA
CDR3 protein: CASSSAGAGEQYF; CDR3 DNA: TGCGCCAGCAGCTCGGCAGGGGCGGGCGAGCAGTACTTC; V gene: TRBV5-1; J gene: TRBJ2-7; CDR3 length: 13; D gene: NA; clone size: NA
CDR3 protein: CASSPTGAVYNEQFF; CDR3 DNA: TGTGCTAGCAGCCCCACAGGGGCCGTCTACAATGAGCAGTTCTTC; V gene: TRBV7-7; J gene: TRBJ2-1; CDR3 length: 15; D gene: TRBD1; clone size: NA
CDR3 protein: CASSTKGTGWKLFF; CDR3 DNA: TGTGCCAGCAGCACGAAGGGCACAGGGTGGAAACTGTTTTTT; V gene: TRBV2; J gene: TRBJ1-4; CDR3 length: 14; D gene: NA; clone size: few
CDR3 protein: CAWSGEGYEQYF; CDR3 DNA: TGTGCCTGGAGTGGTGAGGGGTACGAGCAGTACTTC; V gene: TRBV30; J gene: TRBJ2-7; CDR3 length: 12; D gene: NA; clone size: NA
CDR3 protein: CASSLRLAGVKDTQYF; CDR3 DNA: TGCGCCAGCAGCCTGAGACTAGCGGGAGTGAAAGATACGCAGTATTTT; V gene: TRBV4-1; J gene: TRBJ2-3; CDR3 length: 16; D gene: TRBD2; clone size: NA
CDR3 protein: CASSLGQVGNEQFF; CDR3 DNA: TGTGCCAGCAGTTTAGGACAGGTGGGCAATGAGCAGTTCTTC; V gene: TRBV28; J gene: TRBJ2-1; CDR3 length: 14; D gene: TRBD1; clone size: NA
CDR3 protein: CASSQERDTQETQYF; CDR3 DNA: TGCGCCAGCAGCCAAGAGAGGGACACCCAAGAGACCCAGTACTTC; V gene: TRBV4-1; J gene: TRBJ2-5; CDR3 length: 15; D gene: NA; clone size: NA
CDR3 protein: CASSPIPGLASYEQYF; CDR3 DNA: TGTGCCAGCAGCCCAATACCGGGACTAGCTTCATACGAGCAGTACTTC; V gene: TRBV5-4; J gene: TRBJ2-7; CDR3 length: 16; D gene: TRBD2; clone size: once
CDR3 protein: CASSYSSDTGELFF; CDR3 DNA: TGTGCCAGCAGTTACTCGTCAGATACCGGGGAGCTGTTTTTT; V gene: TRBV6-5; J gene: TRBJ2-2; CDR3 length: 14; D gene: NA; clone size: NA
CDR3 protein: CASSYGDRGPRETQYF; CDR3 DNA: TGTGCCAGCAGTTACGGGGACAGGGGGCCGCGGGAGACCCAGTACTTC; V gene: TRBV6-5; J gene: TRBJ2-5; CDR3 length: 16; D gene: TRBD1; clone size: NA
CDR3 protein: CASSYGEETQYF; CDR3 DNA: TGTGCCAGCAGTTACGGGGAAGAGACCCAGTACTTC; V gene: TRBV6-5; J gene: TRBJ2-5; CDR3 length: 12; D gene: NA; clone size: once
CDR3 protein: CASSEDLGVQETQYF; CDR3 DNA: TGTGCCAGCAGTGAAGATCTTGGGGTTCAAGAGACCCAGTACTTC; V gene: TRBV2; J gene: TRBJ2-5; CDR3 length: 15; D gene: NA; clone size: NA
CDR3 protein: CASSEQAGYGYTF; CDR3 DNA: TGTGCCAGCAGTGAACAAGCGGGCTATGGCTACACCTTC; V gene: TRBV25-1; J gene: TRBJ1-2; CDR3 length: 13; D gene: NA; clone size: NA
CDR3 protein: CASKGGSYNEQFF; CDR3 DNA: TGTGCCAGTAAAGGGGGTTCCTACAATGAGCAGTTCTTC; V gene: TRBV11-2; J gene: TRBJ2-1; CDR3 length: 13; D gene: NA; clone size: NA
CDR3 protein: CASSPGTGTGDEQYF; CDR3 DNA: TGTGCCAGTAGTCCCGGCACGGGGACAGGGGACGAGCAGTACTTC; V gene: TRBV19; J gene: TRBJ2-7; CDR3 length: 15; D gene: TRBD1; clone size: few
CDR3 protein: CASSIGEVTGYTF; CDR3 DNA: TGTGCCAGCAGTATTGGGGAGGTTACTGGCTACACCTTC; V gene: TRBV6-9; J gene: TRBJ1-2; CDR3 length: 13; D gene: NA; clone size: NA
CDR3 protein: CASSYSLNQPQHF; CDR3 DNA: TGTGCTAGTTCTTACAGCCTCAATCAGCCCCAGCATTTT; V gene: TRBV12-5; J gene: TRBJ1-5; CDR3 length: 13; D gene: NA; clone size: NA
CDR3 protein: CASSSGQSGVYGYTF; CDR3 DNA: TGTGCCAGCAGCTCGGGACAGTCAGGGGTCTATGGCTACACCTTC; V gene: TRBV6-6; J gene: TRBJ1-2; CDR3 length: 15; D gene: TRBD1; clone size: NA
CDR3 protein: CASSAPRVLNTEAFF; CDR3 DNA: TGTGCCAGCAGCGCTCCGCGGGTTCTGAACACTGAAGCTTTCTTT; V gene: TRBV5-6; J gene: TRBJ1-1; CDR3 length: 15; D gene: NA; clone size: few
CDR3 protein: CASSLRPSGDENTGELFF; CDR3 DNA: TGTGCCAGCAGTTTACGGCCTAGCGGGGACGAAAACACCGGGGAGCTGTTTTTT; V gene: TRBV28; J gene: TRBJ2-2; CDR3 length: 18; D gene: TRBD2; clone size: NA
CDR3 protein: CASSRDGTTNQPQHF; CDR3 DNA: TGTGCCAGCAGCCGAGACGGTACCACAAATCAGCCCCAGCATTTT; V gene: TRBV4-2; J gene: TRBJ1-5; CDR3 length: 15; D gene: NA; clone size: NA